The rows below give T cell receptor beta chains drawn from one sample of a study of Ad26.COV2.S vaccination and SARS-CoV-2 variants. The method was immunoSEQ multiplex PCR; TCRdb's version includes in-frame clones alone and lacks a portion of them. Of about 440,000 clones in the sample, around 88% are singletons; the top ten hold 9.5% to 15%. This material consisted of peripheral blood, taken in a trial of Ad26.COV2.S vaccine versus placebo. All receptors come from a person aged 18 to 65 who received the Ad26.COV2.S COVID-19 vaccine or a placebo. The CDR3 runs from the conserved cysteine through the conserved F or W. The order of the fields is D gene, J gene, clone size, V gene, CDR3 DNA, CDR3 protein. A D gene is named only where the DNA matches it firmly. Expanded clones are given a class, and other clones once, few, many or no size at all.

>TRBD1|TRBJ1-1|-|TRBV28
TGTGCCAGCAGCACTTCCCAGGGGGGAGCTTTCTTT
CASSTSQGGAFF
>TRBD1|TRBJ1-5|-|TRBV19
TGTGCCAGTAGTATAGGGCAGGGGGATAGTCAGCCCCAGCATTTT
CASSIGQGDSQPQHF
>-|TRBJ2-5|-|TRBV7-8
TGTGCCAGCAGCTTAGGGCCGAAAGGGGAGACCCAGTACTTC
CASSLGPKGETQYF
>TRBD1|TRBJ2-7|once|TRBV19
TGTGCCAGTAGTACCGGACAGGGGGCGCTGGTCTACGAGCAGTACTTC
CASSTGQGALVYEQYF
>-|TRBJ1-5|-|TRBV4-2
TGTGCCAGTGGGGGGGCCCAGGGCAATCAGCCCCAGCATTTT
CASGGAQGNQPQHF
>-|TRBJ1-1|-|TRBV4-1
TGCGCCAGCAGCCCCGGCACCCAATCCCGGGGGGCTTTCTTT
CASSPGTQSRGAFF
>-|TRBJ1-2|many|TRBV19
TGTGCCAGTAGTACCCGACAGAGCTACTGGGGCTACACCTTC
CASSTRQSYWGYTF
>-|TRBJ1-1|once|TRBV7-9
TGTGCCAGCAGCTCCCCCTCAGGCCGAATGAACACTGAAGCTTTCTTT
CASSSPSGRMNTEAFF
>-|TRBJ1-1|-|TRBV5-6
TGTGCCAGCAGCTTGAGAAAGTCAGGGGCCACTGAAGCTTTCTTT
CASSLRKSGATEAFF
>-|TRBJ2-2|few|TRBV7-8
TGTGCCAGCAGCTTACAGGGCTGGAACACCGGGGAGCTGTTTTTT
CASSLQGWNTGELFF
>-|TRBJ1-4|-|TRBV2
TGTGCCAGCAGTGATGGGTCCATACCTGAAAAACTGTTTTTT
CASSDGSIPEKLFF
>TRBD2|TRBJ2-5|-|TRBV5-1
TGCGCCAGCAGCTTGCCGGCGGGGGGCCAAGAGACCCAGTACTTC
CASSLPAGGQETQYF
>-|TRBJ2-3|-|TRBV25-1
TGTGCCAGCAGACCCCCCTTAGCAGATACGCAGTATTTT
CASRPPLADTQYF
>-|TRBJ2-7|once|TRBV6-5
TGTGCCAGCGTCCGGATGAATTTTTCCTACGAGCAGTACTTC
CASVRMNFSYEQYF
>TRBD1|TRBJ2-3|-|TRBV24-1
TGTGCCACCATGGGGACAGGGTTCAGAGGCACAGATACGCAGTATTTT
CATMGTGFRGTDTQYF
>TRBD1|TRBJ2-7|few|TRBV28
TGTGCCAGCAGTACCTCGGGGACAGCCACCTACGAGCAGTACTTC
CASSTSGTATYEQYF
>TRBD1|TRBJ2-7|once|TRBV7-9
TGTGCCAGCAGCCTCACAGGGGCCCAAGGGGAGCAGTACTTC
CASSLTGAQGEQYF
>-|TRBJ2-7|-|TRBV5-1
TGCGCCAGCAGCTTTTCAGTCGGGGGCGGATACGAGCAGTACTTC
CASSFSVGGGYEQYF
>-|TRBJ2-3|-|TRBV5-1
TGCGCCAGCAGGGAGACAGGTACAGATACGCAGTATTTT
CASRETGTDTQYF
>-|TRBJ1-1|once|TRBV11-3
TGTGCCAGCAGCTTAGATCCGGTGAACACTGAAGCTTTCTTT
CASSLDPVNTEAFF
>TRBD2|TRBJ2-7|-|TRBV28
TGTGCCAGCAGTTTAAGAGCGGGACCAACAAGGGAGCAGTACTTC
CASSLRAGPTREQYF
>-|TRBJ2-5|-|TRBV7-8
TGTGCCAGCAGCCAGCAGGGGCAAGAGACCCAGTACTTC
CASSQQGQETQYF
>-|TRBJ1-1|-|TRBV4-1
TGCGCCAGTGCGGCCCACGGGGACACTGAAGCTTTCTTT
CASAAHGDTEAFF
>TRBD1|TRBJ1-1|once|TRBV27
TGTGCCAGCAGTTCAGCCGGGACAGGGAACACTGAAGCTTTCTTT
CASSSAGTGNTEAFF
>-|TRBJ1-1|-|TRBV29-1
TGCAGCGCCCGAGGGCGCGGGCGTGGGACTGAAGCTTTCTTT
CSARGRGRGTEAFF
>TRBD2|TRBJ2-1|-|TRBV28
TGTGCCAGCAGTTTACCCCCGGGACTAGCCGGTACTGAGCAGTTCTTC
CASSLPPGLAGTEQFF
>-|TRBJ2-7|-|TRBV10-3
TGTGCCATCGGTCCCGTTCCCTACGAGCAGTACTTC
CAIGPVPYEQYF
>-|TRBJ1-2|-|TRBV14
TGTGCCAGCAGCATCCGGGACATCTATGGCTACACCTTC
CASSIRDIYGYTF
>-|TRBJ2-1|-|TRBV13
TGTGCCAGCAGCTTAGGCCGGGCAGGGGCTAACAATGAGCAGTTCTTC
CASSLGRAGANNEQFF
>-|TRBJ2-2|-|TRBV7-6
TGTGCCAGCAGCGCCCGGGGCTCCGGGGAGCTGTTTTTT
CASSARGSGELFF